This TCR beta chain was captured by sequencing in a study of shared clonotypes between healthy human individuals. Study-wide background: CD4 naive cells filled three plates per donor, CD4 memory three, CD8 naive two and CD8 memory one.

On this clone: Its antigen is still unknown.

The V gene lost 4 bases and the J gene lost 5 bases, with 8 bases spanning the gap. The CDR3 covers 12 residues. The V gene's germline CDR1 is SGHNT and CDR2 YENEEA. Assay used: immunoSEQ multiplex PCR; TCRdb lists only in-frame clones, some missing. The data hold roughly 2.5 million clones, with about 92% observed a single time. The study, taken as a whole, reports: Limited genetic and exposure-history diversity came from having few donors. When compared with the clonotypes that were shared by all four sorted-subset donors, the non-shared clonotypes turned out to have lower generation probabilities.

Material: naive CD4+ T cells sorted from blood. The sample's subset: CD45RA+ positively selected. The TCR was taken from a man aged 18 to 29 in good health. V gene TRBV11-3 combines with J gene TRBJ2-5; D not certain. DNA of the CDR3: TGTGCCAGCAGCTGGGGTCCGGAGACCCAGTACTTC. It specifies CASSWGPETQYF.